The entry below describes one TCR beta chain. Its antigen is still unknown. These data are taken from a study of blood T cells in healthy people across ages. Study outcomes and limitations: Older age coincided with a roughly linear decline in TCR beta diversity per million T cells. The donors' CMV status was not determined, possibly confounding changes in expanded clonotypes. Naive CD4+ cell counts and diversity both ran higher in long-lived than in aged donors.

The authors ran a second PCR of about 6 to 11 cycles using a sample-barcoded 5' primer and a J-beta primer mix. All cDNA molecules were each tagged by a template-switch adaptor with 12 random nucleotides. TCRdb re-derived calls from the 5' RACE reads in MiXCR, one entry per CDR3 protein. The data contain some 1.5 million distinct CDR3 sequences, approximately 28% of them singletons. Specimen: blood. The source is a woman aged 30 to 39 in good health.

CDR3 protein: CASSSTASGDCYTF. CDR3 nucleotide sequence: TGTGCCAGCAGCTCGACAGCCTCAGGGGATTGCTACACCTTC. The V gene is TRBV7-9, the J gene TRBJ1-2, with a tentative D call TRBD1 (6 bases). CDR1 and CDR2 (germline): SEHNR, FQNEAQ (reference sequence). The V gene lost 4 bases and the J gene lost 9 bases, with 18 bases spanning the gap. This CDR3 is 14 amino acids long.